The text below deals with one T cell receptor beta chain. Naive CD8 cells lacked CD45RO, underwent positive selection for CCR7 and left out terminally differentiated effector memory CD45RA+ cells. Using 200 ng DNA, 32,000 or so T cell genomes, the sorted-subset replicate PCRs were run. The data were produced by immunoSEQ multiplex PCR, yet TCRdb's version contains in-frame clones alone and is incomplete. Of around 2,000,000 clones in the sample, approximately 95% were seen once. Deletions cut 5 bases from V and 7 bases from J, with 12 bases between. The germline V gene has CDR1 MNHEY and CDR2 SVGAGI. The CDR3 runs 14 residues. The data stem from a study of shared clonotypes between healthy human individuals.

This chain joins TRBV6-5 and TRBJ1-6; the D is unclear. Sequencing was done on a sample of naive CD8+ T cells sorted from blood. The receptor comes from a young man in good health. CDR3 sequence: CASSTGPLNSPLHF. Here the CDR3 DNA reads TGTGCCAGCAGTACCGGCCCCCTGAATTCACCCCTCCACTTT.